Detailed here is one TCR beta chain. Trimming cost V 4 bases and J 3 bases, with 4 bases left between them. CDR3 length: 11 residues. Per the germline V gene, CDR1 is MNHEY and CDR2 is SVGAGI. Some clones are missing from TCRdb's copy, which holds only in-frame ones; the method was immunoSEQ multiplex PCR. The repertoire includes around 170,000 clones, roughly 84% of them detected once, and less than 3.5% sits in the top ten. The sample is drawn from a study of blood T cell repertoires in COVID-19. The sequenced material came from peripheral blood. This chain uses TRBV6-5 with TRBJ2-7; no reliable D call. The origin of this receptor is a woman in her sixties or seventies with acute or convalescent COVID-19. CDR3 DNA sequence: TGTGCCAGCAGTTTAGACTACGAGCAGTACTTC. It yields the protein CASSLDYEQYF.